These 7 T cell receptor beta chains were all obtained from the same sample, sequenced in a study of spatial heterogeneity in lung cancer. TCRdb itself ran the 5' RACE reads through MiXCR, one entry per CDR3 protein. Here the sample spans roughly 48,000 distinct CDR3 sequences, roughly 5.2% being singletons. This sample's time point: sample taken at primary tumor resection. Frozen PBMC, nontumor lung or tumor provided whole RNA, which was sequenced unsorted. Sequenced material: PBMCs, taken at surgery. These receptor sequences come from a male donor with early-stage non-small cell lung cancer.

This clonotype has a count of ten or more. V usage is TRBV15 and J usage is TRBJ2-5; 7 bases align to TRBD2. After removal of 0 bases from V and 5 bases from J, the junction contained 15 bases not matched to a gene. CDR1 is LNHNV and CDR2 is YYDKDF in the germline V gene (reference sequence). CDR3 size: 18 residues. The CDR3 coding sequence is TGTGCCACCAGCAGAGATGCTCCCCGCGGACTAGTCTATGAGACCCAGTACTTC. Amino acids: CATSRDAPRGLVYETQYF.

This clonotype was counted ten times or more. The chain couples TRBV27 to TRBJ2-7, with D possibly TRBD2 on 5 matching bases. Germline CDR1 and CDR2: MNHEY and SMNVEV (reference sequence). Trimming stripped 2 bases from V and 6 bases from J, with 14 bases between. This CDR3 contains 14 residues. CDR3 region: CASSLMAGSAEQYF. DNA for the CDR3: TGTGCCAGCAGTTTAATGGCGGGTTCAGCCGAGCAGTACTTC.

The CDR3: CASSLELAGYTDTQYF. The CDR3 coding sequence is TGTGCCAGCAGCTTAGAGCTAGCGGGTTACACAGATACGCAGTATTTT. This chain connects TRBV7-6 to TRBJ2-3; 8 bases line up with TRBD2. CDR1 is SGHVS, CDR2 FNYEAQ, per germline. This CDR3 comprises 16 residues. Germline trimming cut 1 base from V and 2 bases from J; bases unmatched to any gene: 5.

The chain combines TRBV7-2 with TRBJ2-7; 8 positions agree with TRBD1. The germline V gene has CDR1 SGHTA and CDR2 FQGNSA. Unmatched junction bases numbered 6, after V lost 6 bases and J lost 5 bases. The CDR3 loop spans 13 amino acids. CDR3 coding DNA: TGTGCCAGCAGTTTCCAGACAGGGGACGAGCAGTACTTC. This sequence encodes CASSFQTGDEQYF.

This clonotype appeared a few times. The chain combines TRBV19 with TRBJ2-2, with 10 nucleotides matching TRBD2. The CDR3 totals 18 residues. V lost 8 bases and J lost 0; bases outside the gene matches: 12. Germline V CDR1 and CDR2: LNHDA, SQIVND (reference sequence). CDR3: CASSRTSGQLTNTGELFF. CDR3 DNA sequence: TGTGCCAGTTCGCGGACTAGCGGCCAACTCACGAACACCGGGGAGCTGTTTTTT.

This clonotype was seen a handful of times. This chain links TRBV12-2 with TRBJ2-5; the DNA was not used to check the table's D call, TRBD2. TRBV12-2 is termed a pseudogene. The CDR3 has 14 amino acids. The CDR3 loop is CASRRYYKQETQYF. Written as DNA, the CDR3 is TGTGCAAGTCGCCGCTATTACAAACAAGAGACCCAGTACTTC.

This clonotype came up many times. V gene TRBV7-2 combines with J gene TRBJ2-1; 7 bases map to TRBD1. The germline gives CDR1 SGHTA, CDR2 FQGNSA. The trim removed 2 bases at V and 6 bases at J, leaving 7 bases unmatched. The CDR3 extends over 15 amino acids. The CDR3 sequence is CASSLSRGLPNEQFF. As DNA, the CDR3 is TGTGCCAGCAGCTTAAGCAGGGGGTTGCCCAATGAGCAGTTCTTC.